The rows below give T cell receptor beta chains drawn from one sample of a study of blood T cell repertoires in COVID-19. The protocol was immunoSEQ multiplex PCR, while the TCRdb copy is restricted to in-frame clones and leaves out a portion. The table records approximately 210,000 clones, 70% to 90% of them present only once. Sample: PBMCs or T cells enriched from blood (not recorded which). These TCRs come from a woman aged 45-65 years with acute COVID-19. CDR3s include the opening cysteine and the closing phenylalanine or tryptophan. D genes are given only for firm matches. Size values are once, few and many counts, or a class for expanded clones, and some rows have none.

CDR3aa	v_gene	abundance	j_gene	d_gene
CASSLLEPETQYF	TRBV28	-	TRBJ2-5	-
CASSLASGGYWNTEAFF	TRBV7-9	-	TRBJ1-1	TRBD1
CASSPRTGAETQYF	TRBV5-1	-	TRBJ2-5	TRBD1
CASSEGGSGTGELFF	TRBV2	-	TRBJ2-2	TRBD2
CASSATSGPQGAKNIQYF	TRBV9	-	TRBJ2-4	-
CATSDEDSSLGDEQFF	TRBV24-1	-	TRBJ2-1	-
CASSPDRPTGELFF	TRBV6-2/TRBV6-3	-	TRBJ2-2	-
CASSLNPGASYEQYF	TRBV7-3	-	TRBJ2-7	-
CASSLATSWGETQYF	TRBV5-6	-	TRBJ2-5	-
CASSLSTGSGQPQHF	TRBV28	-	TRBJ1-5	-
CASSPTGHAGQGMETQYF	TRBV19	-	TRBJ2-5	TRBD1
CASKVGNYEQYF	TRBV7-9	-	TRBJ2-7	-
CASSGGQGALTGNTIYF	TRBV28	-	TRBJ1-3	TRBD1
CASSFFSDTQYF	TRBV12-3/TRBV12-4	-	TRBJ2-3	-
CARIRCSGSHNEQFF	TRBV23-1	-	TRBJ2-1	TRBD2
CASSRGTGQQFF	TRBV6-5	-	TRBJ2-1	TRBD1
CASKLSSNSGNTIYF	TRBV6-5	-	TRBJ1-3	-
CASSYLMDSSYEQYF	TRBV6-2/TRBV6-3	-	TRBJ2-7	-
CASSPGLDEAFF	TRBV7-8	-	TRBJ1-1	-
CASSPLRTGDYGYTF	TRBV5-1	few	TRBJ1-2	TRBD1
CAWNRQAGANVLTF	TRBV30	-	TRBJ2-6	-
CSVLPGQGIEFEQFF	TRBV29-1	-	TRBJ2-1	TRBD1
CASSLIWREAGETQYF	TRBV7-2	-	TRBJ2-5	TRBD2
CASSPAGGAETQYF	TRBV28	-	TRBJ2-5	TRBD2
CASSTLLGGGKGQPQHF	TRBV19	-	TRBJ1-5	-
CASTLGGTPLHF	TRBV2	-	TRBJ1-6	-
CASRPTGEYNSPLHF	TRBV27	-	TRBJ1-6	TRBD1
CASSTGQGARNTIYF	TRBV5-1	-	TRBJ1-3	TRBD1
CATSPGTGQPQHF	TRBV24-1	-	TRBJ1-5	-
CASTLGQNQETQYF	TRBV5-1	-	TRBJ2-5	TRBD1
CASSSDRGPNTEAFF	TRBV5-4	-	TRBJ1-1	TRBD1
CASSPIGQGWYEQYF	TRBV3-1/TRBV3-2	once	TRBJ2-7	TRBD1
CATSRDRRTGDTGELFF	TRBV15	-	TRBJ2-2	TRBD1
CASSMYGTNTEAFF	TRBV19	-	TRBJ1-1	-
CASSQDHDPAQQRSGTGTNIQYF	TRBV14	-	TRBJ2-4	TRBD1
CSVTRQGMNTEAFF	TRBV29-1	-	TRBJ1-1	-
CASSEWQGRPPNTDTQYF	TRBV25-1	-	TRBJ2-3	-
CASSSWGGRENTEAFF	TRBV7-3	-	TRBJ1-1	-
CATSSTGVGYEQYF	TRBV15	-	TRBJ2-7	TRBD1
CASSSGQGIYSNQPQHF	TRBV7-6	-	TRBJ1-5	TRBD1
CATSRVPFGGTYEQYF	TRBV15	-	TRBJ2-7	-
CASSLDVWTNQPQHF	TRBV7-2	-	TRBJ1-5	-
CASSPQAYGGDYGYTF	TRBV4-1	-	TRBJ1-2	-
CASSLSAGDTQYF	TRBV27	-	TRBJ2-3	-
CASSLKPGGTGELFF	TRBV7-2	-	TRBJ2-2	TRBD1
CASSPDRGLGEQYF	TRBV18	-	TRBJ2-7	TRBD1
CASSLETGGSYNSPLHF	TRBV11-2	-	TRBJ1-6	TRBD1
CASSQDPGQGAYEQYF	TRBV4-1	-	TRBJ2-7	TRBD1
CASSLTSGPRNEQFF	TRBV28	-	TRBJ2-1	TRBD2
CASSYGTSGVNEQFF	TRBV6-5	-	TRBJ2-1	TRBD2
CASSRRDNEQFF	TRBV12-3/TRBV12-4	-	TRBJ2-1	-
CASSLWGTDRISGNTIYF	TRBV5-6	-	TRBJ1-3	-
CASSHLPGGGQGRSNQPQHF	TRBV18	-	TRBJ1-5	-
CASSLGGVGNTIYF	TRBV11-2	once	TRBJ1-3	-
CASRRAAGVGQPQHF	TRBV19	-	TRBJ1-5	-
CASSQEMDYSYEQYF	TRBV4-1	-	TRBJ2-7	-
CASSSWVRENARNYQDRRGYEQYF	TRBV21-1	few	TRBJ2-7	-
CASSEAQGFRGYTF	TRBV6-1	-	TRBJ1-2	-
CASSYQGPARGYTF	TRBV6-2/TRBV6-3	-	TRBJ1-2	-